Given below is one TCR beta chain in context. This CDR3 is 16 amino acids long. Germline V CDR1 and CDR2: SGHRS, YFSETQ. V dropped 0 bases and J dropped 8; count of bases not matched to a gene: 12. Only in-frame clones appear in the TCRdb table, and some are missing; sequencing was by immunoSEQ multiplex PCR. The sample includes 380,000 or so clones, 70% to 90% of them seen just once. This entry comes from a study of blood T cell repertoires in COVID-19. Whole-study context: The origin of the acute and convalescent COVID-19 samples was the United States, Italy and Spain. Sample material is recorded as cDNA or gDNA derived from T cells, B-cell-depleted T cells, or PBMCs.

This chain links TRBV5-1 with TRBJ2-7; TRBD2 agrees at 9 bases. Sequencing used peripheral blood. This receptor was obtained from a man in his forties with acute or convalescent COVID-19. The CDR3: CASSLVSSGSGGQQYF. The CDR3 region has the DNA TGCGCCAGCAGCTTGGTTAGTAGCGGGAGCGGTGGGCAGCAGTACTTC.